This record looks at one T cell receptor (beta chain) sequence and its context. The assay was immunoSEQ multiplex PCR, and TCRdb's table has in-frame clones only and misses some. The data hold around 72,000 clones, with 88% observed a single time. The data were obtained in a study of blood T cell repertoires in COVID-19. The germline gives CDR1 SGHRS, CDR2 YFSETQ. CDR3 length: 13 residues. The ends lost 4 bases at V and 5 bases at J; junction bases unmatched: 3. The sample taken for sequencing was peripheral blood. The TCR originated in a man aged 50 to 60 with acute or convalescent COVID-19. The chain employs TRBV5-1 and TRBJ2-1; 7 bases line up with TRBD1. This CDR3 is CASSIGQDNEQFF. CDR3 coding DNA: TGCGCCAGCAGCATCGGACAGGACAATGAGCAGTTCTTC.